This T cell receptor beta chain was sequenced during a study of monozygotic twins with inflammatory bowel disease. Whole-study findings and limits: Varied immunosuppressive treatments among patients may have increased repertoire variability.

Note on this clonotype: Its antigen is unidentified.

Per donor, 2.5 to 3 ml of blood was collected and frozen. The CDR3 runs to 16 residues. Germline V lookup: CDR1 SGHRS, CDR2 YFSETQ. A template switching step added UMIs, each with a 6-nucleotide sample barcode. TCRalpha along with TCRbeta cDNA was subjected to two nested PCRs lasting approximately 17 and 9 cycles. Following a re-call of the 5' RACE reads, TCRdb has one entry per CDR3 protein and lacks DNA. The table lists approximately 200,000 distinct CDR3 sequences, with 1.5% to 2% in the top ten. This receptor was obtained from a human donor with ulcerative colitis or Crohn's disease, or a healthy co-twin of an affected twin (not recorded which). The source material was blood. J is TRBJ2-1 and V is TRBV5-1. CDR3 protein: CASSPLLGGAYNEQFF.